This T cell receptor beta chain stems from a study of T cells in lung cancer brain metastases. Trimming removed 0 bases at V and 1 base at J, with 6 bases between. Germline CDR1 is SGHTA and CDR2 is FQGNSA. This CDR3 is 14 amino acids long. This clone was seen a single time. Guided by marked H&E slides, tumor areas were macrodissected from several unstained, deparaffinized approximately 10 um sections. Sequencing used immunoSEQ multiplex PCR; TCRdb keeps in-frame clones, though not all of them. The profile shows 1,000 to 1,500 clones, 86% of them singletons. The receptor's source is a woman aged 55-75 years with non-small cell lung cancer that had spread to the brain. The sequencing sample was made of tumor tissue from a brain metastasis. The V and J genes are TRBV7-2 and TRBJ1-1; D uncertain. CDR3 loop: CASSLANRNTEAFF. The CDR3 DNA reads TGTGCCAGCAGCTTAGCGAACAGGAACACTGAAGCTTTCTTT.